The clone carrying this T cell receptor (beta chain) was picked up a small number of times. The data were taken from a study of T-cell reconstitution after alpha-beta-depleted transplantation in children. The CDR3 totals 15 residues. V shed 4 bases, J shed 2 bases, and the junction held 6 bases outside the gene matches. CDR1 and CDR2 from the germline V gene are KGHDR and SFDVKD. Unique molecular identifiers were incorporated into the prepared TCRbeta library. Via MiXCR, TCRdb re-called the PCR reads, giving one row per CDR3 protein. The data contain 600,000 to 700,000 distinct CDR3 sequences, around 16% of them singletons.

The origin of this receptor is a human donor who donated a stem cell graft to a child with acute myeloid leukemia. This chain joins TRBV24-1 and TRBJ1-2, with TRBD1 identical over 7 bases. The specimen was PBMCs from the stem cell graft donor, collected from the stem cell graft. The CDR3 DNA reads as TGTGCCACCAGTGAGGCCGGGACAGAAAACTATGGCTACACCTTC. As protein: CATSEAGTENYGYTF.